This T cell receptor beta chain derives from a study of shared clonotypes between healthy human individuals. General study points: Naive CD4 clonotypes overlapped across a few donors at approximately 4.5%.

Germline assignment: CDR1 SGHTA and CDR2 FQGNSA. V was pared by 4 bases and J by 1 base, with 10 bases between. The CDR3 length is 14 residues. For each subset, genomic DNA was distributed in equal portions over several immunoSEQ plates. The protocol was immunoSEQ multiplex PCR, while the TCRdb copy is restricted to in-frame clones and leaves out a portion. The sample carries over a million clones, 78% recorded once. As regards this clone: Its target is not known.

The TCR was taken from a man aged 18 to 35 in good health. Some clones in this sample may be carry-over from other donors' samples. This chain connects TRBV7-2 to TRBJ1-2; D is ambiguous. What was sequenced was memory CD4+ T cells from PBMCs. Subset reported: CD45RA-negative fraction. CDR3 in amino acids: CASSSTRDNYGYTF. The CDR3, as DNA: TGTGCCAGCAGCTCTACCCGTGATAACTATGGCTACACCTTC.